A single sample gave rise to the 30 T cell receptor beta chains below, sequenced in a study of identical twins. TCRdb re-called the 5' RACE reads through MiXCR, storing one row per CDR3 protein. The data hold 1,800,000 or so distinct CDR3 sequences, with about 32% observed a single time. Sequencing was carried out using cord blood. The receptors shown here come from a newborn girl in good health.

The chain uses TRBV29-1 and TRBJ2-2; 8 bases agree with TRBD1. The V segment lost 4 bases and the J segment 5 bases; nucleotides outside the gene matches: 21. The CDR3 consists of 19 residues. Looked up from germline, CDR1 is SQVTM and CDR2 is ANQGSEA. The CDR3, as DNA: TGCAGCGTTGTGGGTACGCCCAGAGACAGGGGAGGAGTGACCGGGGAGCTGTTTTTT. Amino acids: CSVVGTPRDRGGVTGELFF.

With respect to this clonotype: It may be a read error: a sequence one base away is much more abundant. This chain uses TRBV29-1 with TRBJ2-1, with 9 bases matching TRBD2. CDR1 is SQVTM, CDR2 ANQGSEA, per germline. The CDR3 is 15 amino acids. CDR3 amino acids: CSVCSGSTSYNEQVF. The CDR3, as DNA: TGCAGCGTATGTAGCGGGAGCACTTCTTACAATGAGCAGGTCTTC.

This clonotype was counted ten times or more. The gene calls are TRBV5-1 and TRBJ2-1, with 7 positions matching TRBD2. Trimming took 4 bases from V and 9 from J; bases not matched to a gene: 7. The germline V gene has CDR1 SGHRS and CDR2 YFSETQ. The CDR3 contains 13 residues. The CDR3 sequence is CASSQREWGEQFF. The DNA of the CDR3 is TGCGCCAGCAGCCAGCGGGAATGGGGTGAGCAGTTCTTC.

This clonotype was observed a handful of times. The chain employs TRBV2 and TRBJ1-1; a possible D gene is TRBD1 (6 bases). The V gene lost 6 bases and the J gene lost 4 bases, with 24 bases spanning the gap. The CDR3 is 17 amino acids. The germline V gene has CDR1 SNHLY and CDR2 FYNNEI. The chain's CDR3 is CASSAERGGSKVTEAFF. The CDR3 DNA follows: TGTGCCAGCAGCGCTGAAAGGGGGGGGTCTAAGGTCACTGAAGCTTTCTTT. The complete variable domain, with remaining parts taken from reference TRBV2 and TRBJ1-1, reads EPEVTQTPSHQVTQMGQEVILRCVPISNHLYFYWYRQILGQKVEFLVSFYNNEISEKSEIFDDQFSVERPDGSNFTLKIRSTKLEDSAMYFCASSAERGGSKVTEAFFGQGTRLTVV.

The rearrangement links TRBV28 to TRBJ1-1; 9 bases line up with TRBD1. CDR1 is MDHEN and CDR2 is SYDVKM in the germline V gene. V dropped 5 bases and J dropped 0; count of bases not matched to a gene: 10. The CDR3 spans 17 residues. DNA of the CDR3: TGTGCCAGCAGTCACCGCTACAGGGGGCGATTGAACACTGAAGCTTTCTTT. This codes for CASSHRYRGRLNTEAFF.

With regard to this clonotype: A single base separates this from a much larger clone, so it may be a read error. The chain joins TRBV4-2 to TRBJ2-5; D not certain. Gene TRBJ2-7 matches the end of the DNA better, so the J call may be wrong. The CDR3 loop spans 16 amino acids. Germline V gives CDR1 LGHNA, CDR2 YNFKEQ. Written as DNA, the CDR3 is TGTGCCAGCAGCCAATCCGGGCCAGCGTTCCCCTACGAGCAGTACTTC. Its translation is CASSQSGPAFPYEQYF.

This rearrangement joins TRBV10-3 to TRBJ2-4; 8 nucleotides line up with TRBD2. V gave up 6 bases and J gave up 5 bases; unmatched junction bases: 3. Germline V gene lookup returns CDR1 ENHRY and CDR2 SYGVKD. The CDR3 loop spans 13 amino acids. The CDR3 here is CAIRPAGENIQYF. For the CDR3, the DNA is TGTGCCATCAGGCCAGCGGGGGAAAACATTCAGTACTTC.

In its sample, this clonotype was seen a few times. The chain employs TRBV5-1 and TRBJ2-3; tentatively, D is TRBD1 or TRBD2 (5 bases each). Trimming shortened V by 5 bases and J by 4 bases, and 11 bases separated the two germline ends. The CDR3 has 13 amino acids. Germline loops: CDR1 SGHRS, CDR2 YFSETQ. CDR3 sequence reads: CASRPGGADTQYF. CDR3 DNA: TGCGCCAGCAGACCTGGGGGAGCAGATACGCAGTATTTT.

The rearrangement uses TRBV13 and TRBJ1-2, with D maybe TRBD1 (6 bases). The germline V gene encodes CDR1 PRHDT and CDR2 FYEKMQ (reference sequence). V lost 5 bases and J 4 bases, leaving 20 bases between the germline ends. This CDR3 contains 16 residues. The CDR3 loop is CASSLRTAPILYGYTF. CDR3 sequence (DNA): TGTGCCAGCAGCCTCCGGACAGCCCCTATTCTCTATGGCTACACCTTC.

Only one count was recorded for this clonotype. Sequence at one end of the junction differs from germline and may be a read error. J is TRBJ2-1 and V is TRBV3-1; the D gene could be TRBD1 or TRBD2 (5 bases each). The CDR3 loop spans 14 amino acids. The germline gives CDR1 LGHDT, CDR2 YNNKEL (reference sequence). The CDR3 DNA follows: TGTGCCAGCAGCGGGGACCATATGAACAATGAGCAGTCCTTC. Protein sequence: CASSGDHMNNEQSF.

This rearrangement joins TRBV25-1 to TRBJ1-2; 10 bases match TRBD1. The CDR3 covers 12 residues. The V segment lost 10 bases and the J segment 7 bases; nucleotides outside the gene matches: 6. Per germline, CDR1 MGHDK and CDR2 SYGVNS. The CDR3: CANRTGGGGYTF. CDR3 in DNA: TGTGCCAACAGGACAGGGGGGGGTGGCTACACCTTC.

The chain carries TRBV20-1 and TRBJ2-1; tentatively, D is TRBD1 (6 bases). The DNA end favors TRBJ2-7, so the J call may be wrong. The CDR3 sequence is 15 residues long. The germline gives CDR1 DFQATT, CDR2 SNEGSKA (reference sequence). CDR3 nucleotides: TGCAGTGCTAGAGAAACAGGGAGCTCCTACAATGAGCAGTACTTC. Its protein product is CSARETGSSYNEQYF.

This chain uses TRBV7-2 with TRBJ2-5; D perhaps matches TRBD1 (6 bases). This CDR3 has 15 amino acids. Trimming cost V 4 bases and J 1 base, with 13 bases left between them. Germline V gene data show CDR1 as SGHTA and CDR2 as FQGNSA. The CDR3 DNA is TGTGCCAGCAGCTGGGAAAACAGGGCCCAAGAGACCCAGTACTTC. This translates into CASSWENRAQETQYF.

A few counts support this clonotype. In DNA form, the CDR3 reads TGTGCCAGCAGCTATACTAGCGGGTTCTACAATGAGCAGTTCTTC. Its translation: CASSYTSGFYNEQFF. The chain links TRBV9 to TRBJ2-1; 9 nucleotides line up with TRBD2. V was clipped by 4 bases and J by 3 bases; unmatched bases: 5. Germline CDR1 is SGDLS and CDR2 is YYNGEE. The CDR3 length is 15 residues.

In its sample, this clonotype was seen a few times. The chain couples TRBV3-1 to TRBJ2-1; TRBD2 aligns across 13 bases. The V gene's germline CDR1 is LGHDT and CDR2 YNNKEL (reference sequence). The J segment lost 7 bases and the V segment lost 6 bases, leaving 6 bases of the junction unmatched. This CDR3 has 15 amino acids. In DNA form, the CDR3 reads TGTGCCAGCAGGCCCACTAGCGGGAGGGATAATGAGCAGTTCTTC. It encodes CASRPTSGRDNEQFF.

This clonotype showed up just a few times. The J gene is TRBJ1-6, the V gene TRBV10-3; the D gene is possibly TRBD1 (5 bases). CDR1 is ENHRY, CDR2 SYGVKD, per germline. This CDR3 contains 16 residues. V was trimmed by 3 bases and J by 9 bases, leaving 18 bases between them. In DNA form, the CDR3 reads TGTGCCATCAGTGAAGGGGCAGGGTCCTCCGGTTCACCCCTCCACTTT. Translated: CAISEGAGSSGSPLHF.

This clonotype was observed a few times. This chain joins TRBV4-2 and TRBJ2-7, with TRBD2 matching over 8 bases. V gave up 0 bases and J gave up 2 bases; unmatched junction bases: 15. The CDR3 is 19 residues long. Germline V gene lookup returns CDR1 LGHNA and CDR2 YNFKEQ. The CDR3 region is CASSQELSLEGTSTYEQYF. In DNA, the CDR3 is TGTGCCAGCAGCCAAGAACTTTCGCTGGAGGGGACTAGTACCTACGAGCAGTACTTC.

The gene calls are TRBV6-5 and TRBJ2-1; 13 nucleotides line up with TRBD2. The germline gives CDR1 MNHEY, CDR2 SVGAGI. The CDR3 sequence is 16 residues long. Losses at the gene ends were 4 bases for V and 7 bases for J; bases not matched to a gene: 7. The CDR3 DNA reads TGTGCCAGCAGTTCCCTCACTAGCGGGAGGGGGAATGAGCAGTTCTTC. Translated, it gives CASSSLTSGRGNEQFF.

This clonotype was seen a few times. J is TRBJ2-1 and V is TRBV20-1; 7 bases map to TRBD2. Germline V gene lookup returns CDR1 DFQATT and CDR2 SNEGSKA (reference sequence). The CDR3 spans 15 residues. The trim removed 2 bases at V and 6 bases at J, leaving 10 bases unmatched. CDR3 coding DNA: TGCAGTGCTAGATCCCCGACTAGCTGGGGCAATGAGCAGTTCTTC. This encodes CSARSPTSWGNEQFF.

The chain combines TRBV27 with TRBJ2-5; TRBD1 aligns across 7 bases. The CDR3 is made up of 14 amino acids. The germline V gene encodes CDR1 MNHEY and CDR2 SMNVEV (reference sequence). V was pared by 5 bases and J by 5 bases, with 8 bases of the junction left unmatched. CDR3 nucleotide sequence: TGTGCCAGCAGTCGACAGGGTGGGATGGAGACCCAGTACTTC. Amino acids: CASSRQGGMETQYF.

The chain has TRBV4-1 and TRBJ2-3; D is possibly TRBD2 (6 bases). The CDR3 runs to 17 residues. V was pared by 4 bases and J by 4 bases, with 21 bases between. The germline V gene has CDR1 MGHRA and CDR2 YSYEKL. CDR3 sequence (DNA): TGCGCCAGCAGCCCGACCAGGCTTGGACTACCCTCAGATACGCAGTATTTT. Translation gives CASSPTRLGLPSDTQYF.

The chain uses TRBV21-1 and TRBJ2-5; TRBD2, the table's D call, lacks a check against the DNA. TRBV21-1 is classified as a pseudogene. The CDR3 consists of 15 residues. The CDR3: CARLSAGGPQETQYF. As DNA, the CDR3 is TGTGCCAGACTATCGGCGGGGGGCCCTCAAGAGACCCAGTACTTC.

The table lists this clonotype with a few counts. The chain combines TRBV2 with TRBJ2-1, with 13 nucleotides matching TRBD2. The CDR3 extends over 15 amino acids. Germline trimming cut 6 bases from V and 9 bases from J; bases unmatched to any gene: 8. Germline V CDR1 and CDR2: SNHLY, FYNNEI. Here the CDR3 DNA reads TGTGCCAGCAGAGATGCGGGACTAGCGGGAAGTGAGCAGTTCTTC. Its protein is CASRDAGLAGSEQFF.

The chain uses TRBV11-2 and TRBJ2-1; weak D call: TRBD2 (5 bases). With 0 bases removed from V and 6 bases from J, the gap between germline ends came to 9 bases. Germline V gives CDR1 SGHAT, CDR2 FQNNGV. There are 14 residues in the CDR3. Here the CDR3 reads CASSLDGRTNEQFF. The CDR3 DNA is TGTGCCAGCAGCTTAGATGGGAGAACCAATGAGCAGTTCTTC.

The rearrangement joins TRBV2 to TRBJ1-4; D possibly corresponds to TRBD1 (5 bases). This CDR3 has 16 residues. With 8 bases removed from V and 0 bases from J, the gap between germline ends came to 16 bases. Germline values: CDR1 SNHLY, CDR2 FYNNEI. The CDR3, as DNA: TGTGCCAGCTCATGGGGGGGTCCTGCAACTAATGAAAAACTGTTTTTT. Its translation is CASSWGGPATNEKLFF. Together with reference TRBV2 and TRBJ1-4, the CDR3 gives the full variable domain: EPEVTQTPSHQVTQMGQEVILRCVPISNHLYFYWYRQILGQKVEFLVSFYNNEISEKSEIFDDQFSVERPDGSNFTLKIRSTKLEDSAMYFCASSWGGPATNEKLFFGSGTQLSVL.

CDR3 protein: CASGPDVGTGIEKLFF. CDR3 bases: TGTGCTAGTGGTCCAGACGTCGGGACAGGGATAGAAAAACTGTTTTTT. This sequence joins TRBV12-5 and TRBJ1-4; TRBD1 matches 9 bases. V trimming: 5 bases; J trimming: 8 bases; junction bases outside the gene matches: 12. CDR1 LGHNT and CDR2 FRNRAP come from the germline V gene. This CDR3 has 16 residues. Looking up the rest from reference TRBV12-5 and TRBJ1-4 gives the full variable domain: DARVTQTPRHKVTEMGQEVTMRCQPILGHNTVFWYRQTMMQGLELLAYFRNRAPLDDSGMPKDRFSAEMPDATLATLKIQPSEPRDSAVYFCASGPDVGTGIEKLFFGSGTQLSVL.

This clonotype appeared a few times. The genes are TRBV7-9 and TRBJ1-1; perhaps TRBD1 as D (5 bases). V was cut by 5 bases and J by 10 bases, with 11 bases left in between. CDR3 length: 11 residues. Germline values: CDR1 SEHNR, CDR2 FQNEAQ (reference sequence). CDR3 coding DNA: TGTGCCAGCAGCCTAGACAGTAGAGCTTTCTTT. Its protein is CASSLDSRAFF.

This clonotype has a handful of counts. The DNA of the CDR3 is TGTGCCAGCAGGCTGAGACAGGGTATCACTGAAGCTTTCTTT. It yields the protein CASRLRQGITEAFF. The J gene is TRBJ1-1, the V gene TRBV7-2; 7 nucleotides match TRBD1. Per the germline V gene, CDR1 is SGHTA and CDR2 is FQGNSA. J gave up 4 bases and V 6 bases, and 8 bases lay outside the gene matches. This CDR3 has 14 amino acids.

This clonotype was counted a few times. The chain links TRBV5-6 to TRBJ2-1, with D perhaps TRBD1 (6 bases). The CDR3 sequence is 18 residues long. Germline CDR1 is SGHDT and CDR2 is YYEEEE. The germline V and J ends were trimmed by 3 bases and 2 bases, with 21 bases remaining between them. CDR3 in DNA: TGTGCCAGCAGCTGGAGACGATTCCAGGGGCGGGCCTACAATGAGCAGTTCTTC. Amino acid sequence: CASSWRRFQGRAYNEQFF.

This clonotype has only a few counts. V is TRBV20-1 and J is TRBJ1-5, with D possibly TRBD1 on 5 matching bases. The germline V and J ends were trimmed by 3 bases and 1 base, with 10 bases remaining between them. This CDR3 is built from 14 residues. CDR1 is DFQATT, CDR2 SNEGSKA, per germline (reference sequence). CDR3 protein: CSARFRGSNQPQHF. The CDR3 coding sequence is TGCAGTGCTAGGTTCCGGGGGAGCAATCAGCCCCAGCATTTT.